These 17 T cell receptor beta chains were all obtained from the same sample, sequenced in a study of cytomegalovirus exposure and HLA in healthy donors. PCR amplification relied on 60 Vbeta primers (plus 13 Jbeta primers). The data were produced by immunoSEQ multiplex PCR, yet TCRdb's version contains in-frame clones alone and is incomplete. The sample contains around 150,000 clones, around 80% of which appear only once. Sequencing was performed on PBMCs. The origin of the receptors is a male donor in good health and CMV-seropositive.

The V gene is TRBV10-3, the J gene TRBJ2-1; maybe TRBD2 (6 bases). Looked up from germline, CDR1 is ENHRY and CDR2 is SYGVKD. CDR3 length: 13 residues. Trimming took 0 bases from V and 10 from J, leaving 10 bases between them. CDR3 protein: CAISESEGVEQFF. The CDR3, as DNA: TGTGCCATCAGTGAGTCGGAGGGAGTCGAGCAGTTCTTC.

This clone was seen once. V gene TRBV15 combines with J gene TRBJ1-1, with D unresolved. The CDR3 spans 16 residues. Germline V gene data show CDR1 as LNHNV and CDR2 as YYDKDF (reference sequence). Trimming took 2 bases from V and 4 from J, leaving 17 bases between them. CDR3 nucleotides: TGTGCCACCAGCAGAACCTTCGGGGAGGGAGGCACTGAAGCTTTCTTT. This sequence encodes CATSRTFGEGGTEAFF.

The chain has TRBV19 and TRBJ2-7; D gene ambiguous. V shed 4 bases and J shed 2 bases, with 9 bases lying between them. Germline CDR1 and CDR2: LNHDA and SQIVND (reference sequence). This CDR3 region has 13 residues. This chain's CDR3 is CASSKHEAYEQYF. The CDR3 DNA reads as TGTGCCAGTAGTAAGCACGAGGCCTACGAGCAGTACTTC.

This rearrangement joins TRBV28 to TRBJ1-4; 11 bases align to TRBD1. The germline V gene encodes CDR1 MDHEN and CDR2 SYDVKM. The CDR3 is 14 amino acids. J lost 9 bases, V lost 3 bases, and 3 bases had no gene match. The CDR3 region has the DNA TGTGCCAGCAGTTTCGGGGACAGGGGGAAAAAACTGTTTTTT. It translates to CASSFGDRGKKLFF.

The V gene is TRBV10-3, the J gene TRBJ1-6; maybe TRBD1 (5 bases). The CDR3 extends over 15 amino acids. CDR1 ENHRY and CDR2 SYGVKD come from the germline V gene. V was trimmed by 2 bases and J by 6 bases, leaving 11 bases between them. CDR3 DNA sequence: TGTGCCATCAGTGAGATGGCGGGGCGTAATTCACCCCTCCACTTT. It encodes CAISEMAGRNSPLHF.

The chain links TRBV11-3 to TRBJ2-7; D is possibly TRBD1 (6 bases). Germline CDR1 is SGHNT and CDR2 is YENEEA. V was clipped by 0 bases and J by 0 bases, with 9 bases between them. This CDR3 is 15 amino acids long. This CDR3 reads CASSLERGSSYEQYF. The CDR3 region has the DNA TGTGCCAGCAGCTTAGAGAGGGGGAGCTCCTACGAGCAGTACTTC. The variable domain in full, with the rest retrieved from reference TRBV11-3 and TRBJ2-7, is EAGVVQSPRYKIIEKKQPVAFWCNPISGHNTLYWYLQNLGQGPELLIRYENEEAVDDSQLPKDRFSAERLKGVDSTLKIQPAELGDSAVYLCASSLERGSSYEQYFGPGTRLTVT.

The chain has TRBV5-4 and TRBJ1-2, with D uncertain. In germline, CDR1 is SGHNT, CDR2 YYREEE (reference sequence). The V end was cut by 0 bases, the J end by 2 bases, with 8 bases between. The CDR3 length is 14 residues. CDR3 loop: CASSLDTKNYGYTF. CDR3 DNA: TGTGCCAGCAGCTTGGACACCAAAAACTATGGCTACACCTTC.

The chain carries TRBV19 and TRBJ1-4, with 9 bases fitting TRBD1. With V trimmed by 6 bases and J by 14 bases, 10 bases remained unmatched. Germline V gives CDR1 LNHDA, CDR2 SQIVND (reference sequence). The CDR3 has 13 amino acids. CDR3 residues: CASRRDREFGLFF. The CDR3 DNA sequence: TGTGCCAGTAGACGGGACAGGGAGTTCGGCCTGTTTTTT.

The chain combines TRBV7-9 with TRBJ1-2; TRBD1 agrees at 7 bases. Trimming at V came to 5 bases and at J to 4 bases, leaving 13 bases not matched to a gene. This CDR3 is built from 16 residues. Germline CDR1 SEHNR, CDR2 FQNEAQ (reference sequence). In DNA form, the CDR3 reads TGTGCCAGCAGCCCTCAGGGACAGCTCTTCGTCTATGGCTACACCTTC. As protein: CASSPQGQLFVYGYTF. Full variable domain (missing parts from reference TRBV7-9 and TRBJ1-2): DTGVSQNPRHKITKRGQNVTFRCDPISEHNRLYWYRQTLGQGPEFLTYFQNEAQLEKSRLLSDRFSAERPKGSFSTLEIQRTEQGDSAMYLCASSPQGQLFVYGYTFGSGTRLTVV.

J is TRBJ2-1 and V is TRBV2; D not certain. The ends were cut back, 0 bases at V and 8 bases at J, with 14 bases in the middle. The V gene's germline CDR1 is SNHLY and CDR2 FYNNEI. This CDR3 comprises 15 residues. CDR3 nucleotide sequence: TGTGCCAGCAGTGAAGCGAGGCTAGGAGCTGATGAGCAGTTCTTC. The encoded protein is CASSEARLGADEQFF.

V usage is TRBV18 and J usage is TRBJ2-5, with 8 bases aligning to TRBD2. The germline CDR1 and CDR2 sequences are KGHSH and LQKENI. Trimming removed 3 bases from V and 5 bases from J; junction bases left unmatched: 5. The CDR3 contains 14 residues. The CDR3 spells CASSPPSGLETQYF. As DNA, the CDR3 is TGTGCCAGCTCACCTCCTAGCGGGTTGGAGACCCAGTACTTC.

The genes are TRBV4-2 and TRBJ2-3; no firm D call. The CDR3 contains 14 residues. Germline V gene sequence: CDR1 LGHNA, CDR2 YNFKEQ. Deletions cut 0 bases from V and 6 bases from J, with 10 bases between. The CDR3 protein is CASSQEGVLDTQYF. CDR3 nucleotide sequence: TGTGCCAGCAGCCAAGAAGGAGTCCTCGATACGCAGTATTTT.

CDR3 bases: TGCGCCAGCAGCTTGGAGGGGGGACTAGCCTACGAGCAGTACTTC. Its translation: CASSLEGGLAYEQYF. This chain joins TRBV5-1 and TRBJ2-5; TRBD2 agrees at 8 bases. The J call may not be correct, given that the DNA end is closer to TRBJ2-7. The CDR3 totals 15 residues. The V gene's germline CDR1 is SGHRS and CDR2 YFSETQ.

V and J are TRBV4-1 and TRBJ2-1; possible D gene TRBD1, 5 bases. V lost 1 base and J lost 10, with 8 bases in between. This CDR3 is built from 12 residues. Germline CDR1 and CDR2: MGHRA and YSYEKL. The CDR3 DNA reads TGCGCCAGCAGCCAAGCAGGGTTAGAGCAGTTCTTC. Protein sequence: CASSQAGLEQFF.

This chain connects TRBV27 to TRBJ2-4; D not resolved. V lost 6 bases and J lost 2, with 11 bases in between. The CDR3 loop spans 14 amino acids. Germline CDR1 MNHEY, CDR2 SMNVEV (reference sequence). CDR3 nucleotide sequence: TGTGCCAGCAGCGGTCGTCTTACCAAAAACATTCAGTACTTC. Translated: CASSGRLTKNIQYF.

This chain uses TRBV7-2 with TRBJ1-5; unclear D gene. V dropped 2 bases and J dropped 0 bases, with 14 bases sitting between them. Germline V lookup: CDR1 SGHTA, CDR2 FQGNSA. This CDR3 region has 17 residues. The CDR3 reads CASSLFNSFHSNQPQHF. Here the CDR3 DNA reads TGTGCCAGCAGCTTATTTAACAGCTTCCATAGCAATCAGCCCCAGCATTTT.

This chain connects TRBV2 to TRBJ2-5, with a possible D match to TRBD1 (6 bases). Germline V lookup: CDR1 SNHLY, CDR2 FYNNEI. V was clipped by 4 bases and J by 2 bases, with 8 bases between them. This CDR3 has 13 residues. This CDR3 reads CASSGTAQETQYF. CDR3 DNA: TGTGCCAGCAGTGGGACAGCACAAGAGACCCAGTACTTC.